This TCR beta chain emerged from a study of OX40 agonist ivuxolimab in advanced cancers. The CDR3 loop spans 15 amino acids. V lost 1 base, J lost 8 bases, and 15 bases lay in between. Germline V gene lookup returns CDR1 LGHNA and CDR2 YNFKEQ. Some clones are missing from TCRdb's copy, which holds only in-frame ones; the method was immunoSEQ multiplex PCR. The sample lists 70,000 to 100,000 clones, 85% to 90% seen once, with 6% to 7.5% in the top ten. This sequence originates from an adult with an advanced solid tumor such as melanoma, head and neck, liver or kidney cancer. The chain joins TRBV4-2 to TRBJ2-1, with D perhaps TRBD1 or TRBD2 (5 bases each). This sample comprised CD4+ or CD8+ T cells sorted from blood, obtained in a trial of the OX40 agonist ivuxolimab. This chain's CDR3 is CASSQGTARGYEQFF. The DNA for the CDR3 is TGTGCCAGCAGCCAAGGGACGGCGAGGGGCTATGAGCAGTTCTTC.